Listed here is a single T cell receptor beta chain. Antigen unknown. This sample is drawn from a study of T cell responses to AZD1222 COVID-19 vaccine. Study-level findings and limits: Once two AZD1222 doses were given, Spike-specific TCR breadth and depth went up. No day 14 peak samples; only post-peak repertoires were characterized.

Produced via immunoSEQ multiplex PCR; TCRdb's table is partial and in-frame only. This table has more than 95,000 clones, approximately 88% appearing once. The germline V gene encodes CDR1 SEHNR and CDR2 FQNEAQ (reference sequence). The CDR3 loop spans 16 amino acids. Trimming shortened V by 4 bases and J by 0 bases, and 10 bases separated the two germline ends. The receptor comes from an adult in good health. This rearrangement joins TRBV7-9 to TRBJ2-6; D remains unclear. Sample: peripheral blood, taken on day 0 of AZD1222 vaccination. This CDR3 is CASSSRAYSGANVLTF. CDR3 nucleotide sequence: TGTGCCAGCAGCTCCCGGGCCTACTCTGGGGCCAACGTCCTGACTTTC.